The present T cell receptor (beta chain) was sequenced within a study of vaccination and CD4 T cells after COVID-19. Study details: Six males and four females, two of them Hispanic, were enrolled as convalescents.

The Oncomine TCR Beta short-read assay was what sequenced the DNA obtained from cultured CD4+ T cells. TCRdb ran MiXCR on the PCR reads and lists one entry per CDR3 protein. This table holds approximately 12,000 distinct CDR3 sequences, 20% to 25% found once. Treatment of the sample: roughly ten-day PBMC culture with coronavirus spike peptide pools or control peptides (ViraFEST assay). About this clonotype: Antigen unknown.

V lost 1 base and J 7 bases, leaving 12 bases between the germline ends. Germline V gene data show CDR1 as SGHRS and CDR2 as YFSETQ. This CDR3 is built from 15 residues. The rearrangement uses TRBV5-1 and TRBJ1-6; a weak D match, TRBD1 (6 bases). The material sequenced was CD4+ T cells from blood, cultured in vitro, taken before SARS-CoV-2 vaccination. This sequence was found in a human donor who received a COVID-19 vaccine. The chain's CDR3 is CASSLSGGWNSPLHF. The CDR3 DNA sequence: TGCGCCAGCAGCTTGAGTGGGGGCTGGAATTCACCCCTCCACTTT.